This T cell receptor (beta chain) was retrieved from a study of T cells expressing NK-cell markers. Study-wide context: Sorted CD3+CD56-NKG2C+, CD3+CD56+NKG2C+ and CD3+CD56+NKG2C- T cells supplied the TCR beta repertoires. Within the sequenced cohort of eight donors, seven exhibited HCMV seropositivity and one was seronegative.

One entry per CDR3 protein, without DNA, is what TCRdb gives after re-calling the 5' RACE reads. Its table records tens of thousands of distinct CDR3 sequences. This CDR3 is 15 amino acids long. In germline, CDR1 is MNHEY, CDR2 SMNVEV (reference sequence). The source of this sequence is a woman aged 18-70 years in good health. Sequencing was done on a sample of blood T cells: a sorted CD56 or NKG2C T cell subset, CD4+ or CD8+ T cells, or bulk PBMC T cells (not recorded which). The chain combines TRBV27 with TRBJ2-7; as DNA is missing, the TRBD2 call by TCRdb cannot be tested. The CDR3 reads CASSTSGRRTYEQYF.